The rows below give T cell receptor beta chains drawn from one sample of a study of response to subunit inactivated influenza vaccine. TCRdb processed the RT-PCR reads anew with MiXCR; each CDR3 protein has one entry. This sample has some 800,000 distinct CDR3 sequences; approximately 21% occur once, and the top ten carry roughly a tenth. This sample comprised PBMCs from blood, obtained more than 4 days after vaccination. All receptors derive from a man in his fifties or sixties who received an inactivated influenza vaccine. The CDR3 runs from the conserved cysteine through the conserved F or W. The D gene is left open where the match is weak. Some rows have no size entry. The others give once, few or many, or a class for an expanded clone.

DNA: TGCAGAGCAGGGGGGGACTATGGCTACACCTTC; CDR3: CRAGGDYGYTF; size: -; V: TRBV29-1; J: TRBJ1-2; D: TRBD1
DNA: TGCAGTGCTAGAGAATCCGGGGGTTTCTCCAAAAACATTCAGTACTTC; CDR3: CSARESGGFSKNIQYF; size: -; V: TRBV20-1; J: TRBJ2-4; D: -
DNA: TGTGCCAGCACTCGACAGGGGGCTAATGAGCAGTTCTTC; CDR3: CASTRQGANEQFF; size: -; V: TRBV28; J: TRBJ2-1; D: TRBD1
DNA: TGTGCCAGCAGCTTGGCTGGCGGGGGCCTCGGGGAGCAGTTCTTC; CDR3: CASSLAGGGLGEQFF; size: -; V: TRBV5-5; J: TRBJ2-1; D: -
DNA: TGTGCCAGCAGCTTCGTTTCTGGGGGCCAGCCCCAGCATTTT; CDR3: CASSFVSGGQPQHF; size: -; V: TRBV5-5; J: TRBJ1-5; D: -
DNA: TGCGCCAGCAGCGCCGGGACGGCCTCCTACGAGCAGTACTTC; CDR3: CASSAGTASYEQYF; size: many; V: TRBV18; J: TRBJ2-7; D: -
DNA: TGTGCCAGTAGTATTTCGGCAGGGGGCGCGATTCAGCCCCAGCATTTT; CDR3: CASSISAGGAIQPQHF; size: -; V: TRBV19; J: TRBJ1-5; D: TRBD1
DNA: TGTGCCAGCAGTGAGCGGCAGGGCACCGGGGAGCTGTTTTTT; CDR3: CASSERQGTGELFF; size: -; V: TRBV2; J: TRBJ2-2; D: -
DNA: TGTGCCAGCAGTCGACTTAACAATGAGCAGTTCTTC; CDR3: CASSRLNNEQFF; size: many; V: TRBV12-3/TRBV12-4; J: TRBJ2-1; D: -
DNA: TGTGCCAGCAGCTCCCCGACAGTTCCCCAAGAGACCCAGTACTTC; CDR3: CASSSPTVPQETQYF; size: few; V: TRBV9; J: TRBJ2-5; D: -
DNA: TGCAGCGTCACTTTTAGGACAGCCTACGAGCAGTACTTC; CDR3: CSVTFRTAYEQYF; size: many; V: TRBV29-1; J: TRBJ2-7; D: -
DNA: TGCAGTGCTAGAGCGGGGGGGGGGAACTCCAATGAGCAGTTCTTC; CDR3: CSARAGGGNSNEQFF; size: -; V: TRBV20-1; J: TRBJ2-1; D: TRBD2